The TCR beta chain described here comes from a study of somatic mutations in cytotoxic T cells in rheumatoid arthritis (dated 2017 in TCRdb). A note on the overall study: Some T-cell populations stained with V beta antibodies were sorted by flow on a FACSAria II or Sony SH800 to nearly 100% purity, with sorted V beta1+ cells additionally subjected to TCRB sequencing. The median ages of the patient and control groups were essentially identical. In newly diagnosed rheumatoid arthritis without treatment, the study examined if expanded CD8+ T-cell clones harbor somatic mutations, relying on TCRB deep sequencing to characterize clonality. TCRB deep sequencing was performed for some 65 rheumatoid arthritis patients and around 20 healthy controls.

Genomic DNA underwent TCRB CDR3 sequencing using the immunoSEQ assay. On the study's bioinformatics: Nothing other than productive TCRB rearrangements was included in the analyses. Clonality was expressed as a Shannon entropy-based productive clonality index, with each clone defined by a unique TCRB CDR3 sequence. Repertoire overlap for a pair of samples was computed from each clone's template counts relative to total templates per sample. V-gene usage measured by flow cytometry correlated with TCRB sequencing V-gene usage, with a Spearman r of 0.6 to 0.75. TCRdb obtained this table from immuneACCESS and retained in-frame rearrangements with V and J assigned. These tables miss some clones; where compared with another copy, unresolved V genes account for less than half of the shortfall, and the remainder is unexplained. The D gene and trimming were derived from the DNA, and the V and J assignments and clone size from that table. This sample has 8,000 to 11,000 clones in its table, and 81% of those were observed once. The ten largest clones take up 15% to 20% of the sample.

A note on this clone: This clone's antigen is unknown. No base quality values were provided; no much bigger clone lies one nucleotide off.

The germline V gene yields SGHDN for CDR1 and FVKESK for CDR2. Inclusive of the bounding cysteine and phenylalanine, the CDR3 is 13 residues long. Only the CDR3 DNA stays, 39 bases, in frame from base 1. Trimming takes 4 bases from V and 4 bases from J, and the germline ends sit 9 bases apart. Results and caveats for the whole study, not just this receptor: CD8+ T-cell clonality did not differ significantly between rheumatoid arthritis patients and age-matched healthy controls. The finding that TRBV07 was slightly underrepresented in patients was left unadjusted for multiple comparisons. Healthy controls showed no age-related increase in CD8+ clonality, whereas patients did (Spearman r of about 0.53). The largest CD8+ clone made up more than 20% of CD8+ cells in about an eighth of the 65 patients, and blood and synovial fluid shared several identical CD8+ TCRB sequences. The antigen targets of the expanded CD8+ clones were unknown, and absence from virus-specific databases did not rule out viral specificity.

Healthy controls were 15 to 20 blood donors whose buffy coats were used, with a median age of about 56 years (range about 20-70) and about 55% female. Flow cytometry confirmed the purity of CD4+ and CD8+ cells that had been isolated by positive magnetic bead selection on an AutoMACS. Peripheral blood mononuclear cells were obtained using density gradient separation with Ficoll-Paque PLUS. DNA was extracted from CD4-enriched, CD8-enriched or PBMC samples with Nucleospin Tissue or Tissue XS kits and quantified with a Qubit 2.0 fluorometer. The rearranged chain carries TRBV14 and TRBJ2-3; the D gene is perhaps TRBD2, on 5 matching bases. Sequenced input: CD8+ T cells sorted from blood. The TCR was taken from a woman aged 50 to 65 in good health. The sequenced DNA: TGTGCCAGCAGCCGGCAGGACTCAGATACGCAGTATTTT. Translation gives CASSRQDSDTQYF.